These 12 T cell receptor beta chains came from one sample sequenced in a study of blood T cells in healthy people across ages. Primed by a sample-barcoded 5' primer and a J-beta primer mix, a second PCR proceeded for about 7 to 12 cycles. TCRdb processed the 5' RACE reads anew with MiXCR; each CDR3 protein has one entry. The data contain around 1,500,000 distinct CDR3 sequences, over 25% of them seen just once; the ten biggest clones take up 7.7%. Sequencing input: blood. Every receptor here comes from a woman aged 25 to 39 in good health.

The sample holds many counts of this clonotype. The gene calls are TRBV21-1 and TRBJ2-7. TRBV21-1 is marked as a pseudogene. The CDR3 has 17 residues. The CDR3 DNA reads TGTGCCAGCAGCTCTCACGGTGCAAGCGGGAGTCCCCACGAGCAGTACTTC. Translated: CASSSHGASGSPHEQYF.

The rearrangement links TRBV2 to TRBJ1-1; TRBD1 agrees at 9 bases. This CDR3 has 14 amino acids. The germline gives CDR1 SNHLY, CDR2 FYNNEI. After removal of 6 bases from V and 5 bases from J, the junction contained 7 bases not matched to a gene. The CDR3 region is CASRRGQGITEAFF. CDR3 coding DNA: TGTGCCAGCAGGAGGGGACAGGGAATAACTGAAGCTTTCTTT. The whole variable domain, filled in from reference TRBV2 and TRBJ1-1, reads EPEVTQTPSHQVTQMGQEVILRCVPISNHLYFYWYRQILGQKVEFLVSFYNNEISEKSEIFDDQFSVERPDGSNFTLKIRSTKLEDSAMYFCASRRGQGITEAFFGQGTRLTVV.

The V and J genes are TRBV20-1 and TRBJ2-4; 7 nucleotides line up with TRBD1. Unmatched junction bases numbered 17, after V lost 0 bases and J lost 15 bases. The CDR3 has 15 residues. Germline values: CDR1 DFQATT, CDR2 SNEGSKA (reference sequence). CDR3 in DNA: TGCAGTGCTAGAGACTTTAGGGGACAGCCCCACGAGCGGTACTTC. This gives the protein CSARDFRGQPHERYF.

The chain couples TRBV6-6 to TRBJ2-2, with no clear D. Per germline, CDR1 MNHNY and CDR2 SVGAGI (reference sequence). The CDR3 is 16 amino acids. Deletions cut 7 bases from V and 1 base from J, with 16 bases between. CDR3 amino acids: CASKPPGLGNTGELFF. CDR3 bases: TGTGCCAGCAAGCCCCCCGGTTTGGGGAACACCGGGGAGCTGTTTTTT.

The CDR3 DNA is TGTGCCAGCAGTTTAATGGGGACAGAACTGGGCAATGAGCAGTTCTTC. Its translation: CASSLMGTELGNEQFF. The chain recombines TRBV12-3 or TRBV12-4 with TRBJ2-1; 7 bases match TRBD1. The V and J ends lost 2 bases and 6 bases, in that order; junction bases with no gene match: 10. CDR3 length: 16 residues.

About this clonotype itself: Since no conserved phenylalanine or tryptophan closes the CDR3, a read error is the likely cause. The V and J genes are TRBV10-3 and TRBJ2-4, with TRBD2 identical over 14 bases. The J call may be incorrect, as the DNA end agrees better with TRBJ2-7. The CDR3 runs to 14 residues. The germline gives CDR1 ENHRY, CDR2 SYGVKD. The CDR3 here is CAIRGTSGSYEQYC. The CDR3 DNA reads TGTGCCATCAGAGGGACTAGCGGGAGCTACGAGCAGTACTGC.

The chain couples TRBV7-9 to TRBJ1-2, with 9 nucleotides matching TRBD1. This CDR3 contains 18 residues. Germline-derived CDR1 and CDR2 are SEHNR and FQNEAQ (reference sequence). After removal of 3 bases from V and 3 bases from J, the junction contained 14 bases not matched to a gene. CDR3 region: CASSFKVHGQGRHYGYTF. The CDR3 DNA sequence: TGTGCCAGCAGCTTCAAGGTTCACGGACAGGGGAGGCACTATGGCTACACCTTC.

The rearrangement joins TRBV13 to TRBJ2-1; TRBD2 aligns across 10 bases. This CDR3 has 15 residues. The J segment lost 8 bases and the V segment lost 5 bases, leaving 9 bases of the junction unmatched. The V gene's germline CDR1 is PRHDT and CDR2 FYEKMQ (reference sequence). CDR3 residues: CASSPTSGEHHEQFF. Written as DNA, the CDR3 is TGTGCCAGCAGCCCAACTAGCGGGGAGCACCATGAGCAGTTCTTC.

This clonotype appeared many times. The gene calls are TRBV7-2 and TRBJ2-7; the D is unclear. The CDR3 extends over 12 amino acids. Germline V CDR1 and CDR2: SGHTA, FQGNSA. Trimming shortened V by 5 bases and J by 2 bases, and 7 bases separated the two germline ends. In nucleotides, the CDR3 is TGTGCCAGCAGCCCTAAGCCCTACGAGCAGTACTTC. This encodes CASSPKPYEQYF.

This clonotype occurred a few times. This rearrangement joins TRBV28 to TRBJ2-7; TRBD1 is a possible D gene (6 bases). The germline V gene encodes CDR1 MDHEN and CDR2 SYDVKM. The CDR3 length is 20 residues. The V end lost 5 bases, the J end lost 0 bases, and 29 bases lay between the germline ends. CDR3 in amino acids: CASSVFGTTNSGGSSYEQYF. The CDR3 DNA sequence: TGTGCCAGCAGTGTTTTCGGGACAACTAACTCAGGCGGTAGCTCCTACGAGCAGTACTTC.

The CDR3 protein is CSVEMAAGGPHSGTDTQYF. The CDR3 DNA reads as TGCAGCGTCGAGATGGCAGCGGGGGGGCCCCACTCCGGCACAGATACGCAGTATTTT. The J gene is TRBJ2-3, the V gene TRBV29-1; TRBD2 matches 10 bases. Germline V gene data show CDR1 as SQVTM and CDR2 as ANQGSEA. CDR3 length equals 19 residues. The V and J ends lost 6 bases and 1 base, in that order; junction bases with no gene match: 19.

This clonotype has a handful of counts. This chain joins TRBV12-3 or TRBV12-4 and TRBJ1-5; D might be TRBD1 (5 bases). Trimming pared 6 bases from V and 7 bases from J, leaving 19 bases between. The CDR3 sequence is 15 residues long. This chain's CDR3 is CASSPGQYRGQPQHF. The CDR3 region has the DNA TGTGCCAGCAGCCCGGGGCAGTATCGAGGGCAGCCCCAGCATTTT.